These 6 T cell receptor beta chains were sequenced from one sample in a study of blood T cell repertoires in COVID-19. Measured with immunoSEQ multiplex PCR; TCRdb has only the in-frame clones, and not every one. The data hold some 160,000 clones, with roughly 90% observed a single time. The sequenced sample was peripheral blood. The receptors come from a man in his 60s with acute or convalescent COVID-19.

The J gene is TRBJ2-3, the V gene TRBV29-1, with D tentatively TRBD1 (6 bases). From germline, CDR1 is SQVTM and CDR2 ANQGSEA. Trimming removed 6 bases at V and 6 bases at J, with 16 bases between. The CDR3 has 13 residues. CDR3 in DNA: TGCAGCGTGAAGACCCAGGGGCGGGATACGCAGTATTTT. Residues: CSVKTQGRDTQYF.

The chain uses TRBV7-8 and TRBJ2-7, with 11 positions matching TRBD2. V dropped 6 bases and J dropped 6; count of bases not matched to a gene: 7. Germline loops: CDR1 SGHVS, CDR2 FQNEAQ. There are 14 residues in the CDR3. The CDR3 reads CASSPSGTSGEQYF. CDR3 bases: TGTGCCAGCAGTCCCAGCGGGACTAGCGGCGAGCAGTACTTC.

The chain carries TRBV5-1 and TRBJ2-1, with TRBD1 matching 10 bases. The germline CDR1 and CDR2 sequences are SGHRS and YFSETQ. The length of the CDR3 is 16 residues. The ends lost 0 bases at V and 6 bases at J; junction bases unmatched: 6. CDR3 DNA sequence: TGCGCCAGCAGCTTGGCCGGGACAGGGGTAATCAATGAGCAGTTCTTC. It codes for CASSLAGTGVINEQFF. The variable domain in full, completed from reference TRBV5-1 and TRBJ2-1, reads KAGVTQTPRYLIKTRGQQVTLSCSPISGHRSVSWYQQTPGQGLQFLFEYFSETQRNKGNFPGRFSGRQFSNSRSEMNVSTLELGDSALYLCASSLAGTGVINEQFFGPGTRLTVL.

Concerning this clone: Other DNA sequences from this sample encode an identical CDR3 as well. CDR3 DNA sequence: TGCGCCAGCAGCTTGTCCGCAACTAATGAAAAACTGTTTTTT. Its protein is CASSLSATNEKLFF. The V call is TRBV5-1, the J call TRBJ1-4; D is uncertain. V lost 1 base and J 0 bases, leaving 4 bases between the germline ends. The CDR3 length is 14 residues. Germline V CDR1 and CDR2: SGHRS, YFSETQ.

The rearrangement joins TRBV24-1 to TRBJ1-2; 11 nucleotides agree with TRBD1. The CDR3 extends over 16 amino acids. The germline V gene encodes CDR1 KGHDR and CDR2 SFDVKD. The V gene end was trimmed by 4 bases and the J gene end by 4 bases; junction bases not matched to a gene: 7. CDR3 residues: CATSDPRTGGIYGYTF. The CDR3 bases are TGTGCCACCAGTGACCCCCGGACAGGGGGCATCTATGGCTACACCTTC.

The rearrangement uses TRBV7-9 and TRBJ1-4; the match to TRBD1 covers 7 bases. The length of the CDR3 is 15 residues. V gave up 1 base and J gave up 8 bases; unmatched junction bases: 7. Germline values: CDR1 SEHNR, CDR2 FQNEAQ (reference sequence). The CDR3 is CASSLGAGRGEKLFF. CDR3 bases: TGTGCCAGCAGCTTAGGCGCGGGCAGGGGGGAAAAACTGTTTTTT. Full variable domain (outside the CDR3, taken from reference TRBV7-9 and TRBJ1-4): DTGVSQNPRHKITKRGQNVTFRCDPISEHNRLYWYRQTLGQGPEFLTYFQNEAQLEKSRLLSDRFSAERPKGSFSTLEIQRTEQGDSAMYLCASSLGAGRGEKLFFGSGTQLSVL.